The 10 T cell receptor beta chains reported below all come from one sample, sequenced in a study of low-dose radiotherapy and immunotherapy resistance in tumors. As for time point: after trial treatment. Treatment indicated: LDRT plus nivolumab, ipilimumab, low-dose cyclophosphamide and aspirin (RACIN trial). Priming of first-strand cDNA relied on TRAV- and TRBV-specific primers (covering alpha and beta chains). It was with a constant-region primer and a V-primer adapter that TCRs were amplified over around 18 PCR cycles. A single record per CDR3 protein comes from TCRdb applying MiXCR to the reads. The sample has 31,000 or so distinct CDR3 sequences, less than 65% seen once. Sample: PBMCs, taken after low-dose radiotherapy plus immunotherapy. These receptors were obtained from a male donor with gallbladder cancer.

There are a few counts of this clonotype. The DNA for the CDR3 is TGCAGTGCCTGGGAGGGGAATTCACCCCTCCACTTT. Its translation is CSAWEGNSPLHF. The rearrangement joins TRBV20-1 to TRBJ1-6, with a tentative D call TRBD1 (5 bases). The V end lost 6 bases, the J end lost 7 bases, and 10 bases lay between the germline ends. The CDR3 length is 12 residues. Looked up from germline, CDR1 is DFQATT and CDR2 is SNEGSKA (reference sequence).

The DNA of the CDR3 is TGCGCCAGTATGGGACTAGCGGAACTCTCTTACTCCTACAATGAGCAGTTCTTC. This translates into CASMGLAELSYSYNEQFF. This chain connects TRBV5-1 to TRBJ2-1, with 11 bases matching TRBD2. The CDR3 has 18 residues. V trimming: 8 bases; J trimming: 0 bases; junction bases outside the gene matches: 13. CDR1 is SGHRS and CDR2 is YFSETQ in the germline V gene.

This clonotype occurred a few times. The gene calls are TRBV4-1 and TRBJ2-4; TRBD2 agrees at 10 bases. The CDR3 loop spans 17 amino acids. V lost 0 bases to trimming and J lost 7 bases; unmatched junction nucleotides: 9. The germline V gene has CDR1 MGHRA and CDR2 YSYEKL. This chain's CDR3 is CASSQEASGGAGNIQYF. In nucleotides, the CDR3 is TGCGCCAGCAGCCAAGAAGCCAGCGGGGGGGCGGGTAACATTCAGTACTTC.

This clonotype has at least ten counts. The chain combines TRBV5-1 with TRBJ2-1; TRBD2 matches 7 bases. This CDR3 spans 16 amino acids. V was clipped by 2 bases and J by 8 bases; unmatched bases: 13. Germline CDR1 SGHRS, CDR2 YFSETQ. The CDR3 nucleotides read TGCGCCAGCAGCTTTGAACGGGAGGTCGTTCTAGATGAGCAGTTCTTC. Residues: CASSFEREVVLDEQFF.

This clonotype has a count of ten or more. The chain carries TRBV5-5 and TRBJ1-5; 7 bases agree with TRBD1. V was pared by 3 bases and J by 2 bases, with 5 bases of the junction left unmatched. CDR3 length: 15 amino acids. Germline CDR1 and CDR2: SGHKS and YYEKEE (reference sequence). The CDR3 sequence: CASSWSQGGNQPQHF. The DNA of the CDR3 is TGTGCCAGCAGCTGGTCCCAGGGGGGCAATCAGCCCCAGCATTTT. Full variable domain (outside the CDR3, taken from reference TRBV5-5 and TRBJ1-5): DAGVTQSPTHLIKTRGQQVTLRCSPISGHKSVSWYQQVLGQGPQFIFQYYEKEERGRGNFPDRFSARQFPNYSSELNVNALLLGDSALYLCASSWSQGGNQPQHFGDGTRLSIL.

Note on this clonotype: A far more abundant clone sits one base away, making this likely a read error. The chain is built from TRBV28 and TRBJ2-5; 15 nucleotides align to TRBD2. CDR3 length equals 18 residues. V was pared by 8 bases and J by 1 base, with 11 bases of the junction left unmatched. Germline V gene lookup returns CDR1 MDHEN and CDR2 SYDVKM. The CDR3 DNA is TGTGCCAGCGGCCCGGGACTAGCGGGGGGAACAATCCAAGAGACCCAGTACTTC. Translating it yields CASGPGLAGGTIQETQYF. The whole variable domain, remainder taken from reference TRBV28 and TRBJ2-5, is DVKVTQSSRYLVKRTGEKVFLECVQDMDHENMFWYRQDPGLGLRLIYFSYDVKMKEKGDIPEGYSVSREKKERFSLILESASTNQTSMYLCASGPGLAGGTIQETQYFGPGTRLLVL.

There are many counts of this clonotype. CDR3 bases: TGTGCCAGCAGCCCAGACAGGCGAGGAACAGATACGCAGTATTTT. This encodes CASSPDRRGTDTQYF. The J gene is TRBJ2-3, the V gene TRBV7-9; maybe TRBD1 (6 bases). The germline V and J ends were trimmed by 5 bases and 3 bases, with 15 bases remaining between them. The CDR3 sequence is 15 residues long. The germline V gene encodes CDR1 SEHNR and CDR2 FQNEAQ (reference sequence).

This clonotype was seen at least ten times. The V call is TRBV19, the J call TRBJ2-1, with TRBD2 identical over 11 bases. This CDR3 has 16 residues. V lost 6 bases, J lost 0 bases, and 4 bases stayed unmatched. Germline CDR1 is LNHDA and CDR2 is SQIVND (reference sequence). CDR3 in amino acids: CASSPTSGSSYNEQFF. CDR3 nucleotides: TGTGCCAGTAGCCCAACTAGCGGGAGCTCCTACAATGAGCAGTTCTTC.

This clonotype qualifies as medium-sized. The chain carries TRBV12-3 or TRBV12-4 and TRBJ2-7; perhaps TRBD2 as D (7 bases). The CDR3 totals 14 residues. V dropped 10 bases and J dropped 3 bases, with 19 bases sitting between them. The CDR3 DNA reads as TGTGCCACCATGGCGGGGGCGGGAGTCTACGAGCAGTACTTC. The encoded protein is CATMAGAGVYEQYF.

About this clonotype itself: Only one base separates this from a far larger clonotype, so it likely reflects a read error. V and J are TRBV14 and TRBJ2-7; D gene unclear. V was cut by 5 bases and J by 7 bases, with 15 bases left in between. Germline CDR1 SGHDN, CDR2 FVKESK. The length of the CDR3 is 13 residues. DNA for the CDR3: TGTGCCAGCAGCTCTCCTTCGGGTGATGAGCAGTACTTC. Its translation: CASSSPSGDEQYF. Drawing the rest from reference TRBV14 and TRBJ2-7, the complete variable domain is EAGVTQFPSHSVIEKGQTVTLRCDPISGHDNLYWYRRVMGKEIKFLLHFVKESKQDESGMPNNRFLAERTGGTYSTLKVQPAELEDSGVYFCASSSPSGDEQYFGPGTRLTVT.